This T cell receptor (beta chain) derives from a study of tumor and adjacent non-tumor tissue in lung cancer. There are 17 residues in the CDR3. Study conclusions and caveats: Normal lung showed higher cumulative top 100 clone frequency than tumor. Tumor tissue had significantly higher TCR diversity than normal lung.

A modified ARM-PCR protocol with three rounds of nested PCR amplified TCRbeta. TCRdb re-analysed the multiplex PCR reads in MiXCR, keeping a single row per CDR3 protein. The data contain tens of thousands of distinct CDR3 sequences, approximately 65% of them seen just once; the ten biggest clones take up around 17%. As concerns this clonotype: Its antigen is undetermined. The junction differs from germline at one of its ends, possibly a read error.

This sample's RNA came from whole unsorted tissue. Chemotherapy-naive patients with new lung cancer underwent thoracic surgery in China, August–late 2014. The J gene is TRBJ2-5, the V gene TRBV6-7; TRBD2 aligns across 11 bases. TRBV6-7 is given ORF status, its function remaining uncertain. Input material: lung tumor tissue. The TCR sequence derives from a man aged 60 to 75 with non-small cell lung cancer. CDR3 sequence (DNA): TGTGCCAGCAGTTACGCCTTGAGACTAGCGGGACGCGAGACCCAATACTTC. It is translated as CASSYALRLAGRETQYF.